A single sample is the source of the 2 T cell receptor beta chains below, sequenced in a study of CD8 T cells in ankylosing spondylitis (dated by TCRdb to the late 2010s). The investigation overall reported the following: A TCR beta motif made up of several highly homologous amino acid variants appeared to be characteristic of blood from ankylosing spondylitis patients.

The library was generated by 5' RACE. The reads were generated on an Illumina HiSeq 2500. TCRdb took the public reads, trimmed them with fastp at Q25, ran MiXCR for clone calling and kept in-frame beta chains. Rows with a matching CDR3 protein are joined into one entry that keeps the most common DNA and genes. Here the sample has about 800,000 distinct CDR3 sequences; 10% to 15% occur a single time. The ten most abundant clones make up 0.51% of the sample. The antigens these receptors bind are not known. Sequenced: blood, either unsorted or a sorted T cell fraction (not recorded which). The receptors were gathered from a male donor with ankylosing spondylitis.

This clonotype was counted a few times. DNA for the CDR3: TGCAGTGCCTACAGTGGGCAAGAGACCCAGTACTTC. Its protein product is CSAYSGQETQYF. The V gene is TRBV20-1, the J gene TRBJ2-5, with D hard to call. CDR3 length: 12 amino acids. Germline loops: CDR1 DFQATT, CDR2 SNEGSKA (reference sequence). V gave up 6 bases and J gave up 2 bases, with 10 bases separating them.

This clonotype was seen more than once but under ten times. J is TRBJ2-5 and V is TRBV7-9; D gene uncertain. Trimming stripped 2 bases from V and 5 bases from J, with 15 bases between. The germline V gene has CDR1 SEHNR and CDR2 FQNEAQ (reference sequence). The CDR3 consists of 15 residues. The CDR3 bases are TGTGCCAGCAGCTTACTCGGACCTTCCAGGGAGACCCAGTACTTC. Its translation is CASSLLGPSRETQYF.